These 8 T cell receptor beta chains came from one sample sequenced in a study of T cell changes during pregnancy in multiple sclerosis. The table came from immunoSEQ multiplex PCR; TCRdb's copy has only in-frame clones and leaves some out. The sample includes approximately 100,000 clones, about 91% of them seen just once. The specimen was peripheral blood, collected after pregnancy. Source of these receptors: a female donor in good health, enrolled as a control in a pregnancy study.

V gene TRBV12-5 combines with J gene TRBJ1-4, with D perhaps TRBD1 (5 bases). Trimming shortened V by 3 bases and J by 7 bases, and 9 bases separated the two germline ends. Per germline, CDR1 LGHNT and CDR2 FRNRAP. The CDR3 sequence is 13 residues long. The CDR3 DNA reads as TGTGCTAGTGGTTTCGGGGGGGTTGAAAAACTGTTTTTT. Translating gives CASGFGGVEKLFF.

This sequence joins TRBV19 and TRBJ2-1, with 9 bases matching TRBD1. After removal of 10 bases from V and 5 bases from J, the junction contained 6 bases not matched to a gene. This CDR3 is built from 13 residues. CDR1 and CDR2 from the germline V gene are LNHDA and SQIVND (reference sequence). For the CDR3, the DNA is TGTGCCACCGCCGGACAGGGGCACAATGAGCAGTTCTTC. Encoded protein: CATAGQGHNEQFF.

V is TRBV5-1 and J is TRBJ1-3; 7 nucleotides match TRBD1. The V gene's germline CDR1 is SGHRS and CDR2 YFSETQ. Losses at the gene ends were 1 base for V and 0 bases for J; bases not matched to a gene: 7. The CDR3 is made up of 17 amino acids. For the CDR3, the DNA is TGCGCCAGCAGCTTGATTACAGGGGCTTTCTCTGGAAACACCATATATTTT. Protein sequence: CASSLITGAFSGNTIYF.

This clone appeared once. V usage is TRBV6-6 and J usage is TRBJ2-1; the D is unclear. Germline lookup yields CDR1 MNHNY and CDR2 SVGAGI (reference sequence). The length of the CDR3 is 13 residues. V was pared by 6 bases and J by 4 bases, with 10 bases between. In nucleotides, the CDR3 is TGTGCCAGCAGCCCAAAGAGTTACAATGAGCAGTTCTTC. It codes for CASSPKSYNEQFF.

The chain joins TRBV6-5 to TRBJ1-1; no firm D call. V was pared by 5 bases and J by 4 bases, with 11 bases between. This CDR3 contains 13 residues. The germline CDR1 and CDR2 sequences are MNHEY and SVGAGI. CDR3 DNA sequence: TGTGCCAGCAGTGAAGAGTCCTTCACTGAAGCTTTCTTT. This encodes CASSEESFTEAFF.

The V and J genes are TRBV18 and TRBJ2-1, with TRBD2 identical over 10 bases. CDR3 length equals 20 residues. V trimming: 4 bases; J trimming: 0 bases; junction bases outside the gene matches: 15. Germline V gene sequence: CDR1 KGHSH, CDR2 LQKENI. The CDR3 here is CASSLFRLAGDPSSYNEQFF. The CDR3 nucleotides read TGTGCCAGCTCACTTTTTAGGCTAGCGGGAGACCCGAGCTCCTACAATGAGCAGTTCTTC. Complete variable domain (other parts from reference TRBV18 and TRBJ2-1): NAGVMQNPRHLVRRRGQEARLRCSPMKGHSHVYWYRQLPEEGLKFMVYLQKENIIDESGMPKERFSAEFPKEGPSILRIQQVVRGDSAAYFCASSLFRLAGDPSSYNEQFFGPGTRLTVL.

The chain combines TRBV19 with TRBJ2-1; 11 bases line up with TRBD2. The CDR3 is 15 residues long. In germline, CDR1 is LNHDA, CDR2 SQIVND (reference sequence). J gave up 0 bases and V 7 bases, and 2 bases lay outside the gene matches. The chain's CDR3 is CASIAGGSSYNEQFF. In DNA form, the CDR3 reads TGTGCCAGTATAGCGGGGGGGAGCTCCTACAATGAGCAGTTCTTC.

V gene TRBV25-1 combines with J gene TRBJ1-6; 8 positions agree with TRBD1. The CDR3 has 14 amino acids. J gave up 4 bases and V 5 bases, and 1 base lay outside the gene matches. Germline values: CDR1 MGHDK, CDR2 SYGVNS. The CDR3 DNA reads TGTGCCAGCAGTCGACAGGGGTATAATTCACCCCTCCACTTT. The encoded protein is CASSRQGYNSPLHF.